The sequence of this T cell receptor beta chain was determined in a study of tumor and adjacent non-tumor tissue in lung cancer. In the study overall: The patients, roughly 10 men and about five women, were about 31 to 76 with stage I to III disease. On average, productive TCRbeta reads reached around 4 million per sample. Study-level findings and limits: Higher tumor TCR diversity was associated with shorter survival. Significantly higher TCR diversity was found in tumor than normal lung.

Germline V CDR1 and CDR2: MGHRA, YSYEKL. CDR3 size: 18 residues. V was trimmed by 1 base and J by 4 bases, leaving 21 bases between them. TCRbeta libraries were built with three rounds of nested PCR, modified from ARM-PCR. TCRdb re-analysed the multiplex PCR reads in MiXCR, keeping a single row per CDR3 protein. The table lists approximately 68,000 distinct CDR3 sequences, roughly three quarters of them singletons. About this clonotype: The antigen remains unidentified.

The template was RNA from unsorted bulk tissue. More than 3 cm separated this lung sample from the edge of the tumor. The sequence was obtained from a man in his sixties with non-small cell lung cancer. The sequenced sample was distant non-tumor lung tissue. V usage is TRBV4-1 and J usage is TRBJ2-3; the D gene is possibly TRBD2 (5 bases). The CDR3 loop reads CASSQASLGRRFSDTQYF. The CDR3 DNA is TGCGCCAGCAGCCAAGCCTCACTAGGCCGAAGATTCTCAGATACGCAGTATTTT.